This TCR beta chain appears in the sequencing data of a study of spatial heterogeneity in lung cancer. Whole-study context: An average of more than ten raw reads was observed per unique TCR and UMI combination. General study findings and limits: Tumor mutation counts were tracked by expanded intratumoral alpha and beta TCR counts.

Time point noted: sample taken at primary tumor resection. Samples came from 72 TRACERx patients with untreated early-stage lung cancer. Whole RNA, which was extracted from tumor, nontumor lung tissue or frozen PBMC, was sequenced without any cell sorting. Every molecule of TCR cDNA had its own unique molecular identifier. Via MiXCR, TCRdb re-called the 5' RACE reads, giving one row per CDR3 protein. The sample has around 20,000 distinct CDR3 sequences; approximately 2.8% are singletons. In this sample, this clonotype turned up many times. Its target is unknown. In germline, CDR1 is DFQATT, CDR2 SNEGSKA (reference sequence). The CDR3 contains 14 residues. V was shortened by 3 bases and J by 7 bases, with 15 bases between the two germline ends.

Material: lung tumor tissue, obtained at surgery. The receptor's source is a male donor with early-stage non-small cell lung cancer. The chain employs TRBV20-1 and TRBJ1-4; D possibly corresponds to TRBD1 (6 bases). The CDR3 DNA reads TGCAGTGCTAGCCCAAGGGGGGATCGTGAAAAACTGTTTTTT. Amino acid sequence: CSASPRGDREKLFF.